This T cell receptor (beta chain) comes out of a study of radiation and T cells in renal cell carcinoma. This CDR3 contains 14 residues. Germline V gene data show CDR1 as SGHDN and CDR2 as FVKESK. The V end lost 4 bases, the J end lost 8 bases, and 17 bases lay between the germline ends. Time point denoted: blood 4 weeks post-SBRT, at nephrectomy. Treatment of the sample: 15 Gy SBRT to primary tumor, nephrectomy 4 weeks later. Nephrectomy followed 15 Gy stereotactic body radiation by 4 weeks. This renal cell carcinoma was of the clear cell type. Only in-frame clones appear in the TCRdb table, and some are missing; sequencing was by immunoSEQ multiplex PCR. The sample lists over 60,000 clones; around four fifths were seen once.

The origin of this receptor is a woman aged 55-75 years with renal cell carcinoma. This chain connects TRBV14 to TRBJ1-2; possibly TRBD1 for D (5 bases). Sequenced material: blood, taken from a patient whose treatment included radiotherapy and nephrectomy. This chain's CDR3 is CASSRDALGVGYTF. In DNA, the CDR3 is TGTGCCAGCAGCCGGGACGCCTTGGGGGTCGGCTACACCTTC.